This T cell receptor (beta chain) originates from a study of T cells in narcolepsy. Trimming stripped 5 bases from V and 3 bases from J, with 14 bases between. The CDR3 is 15 residues long. CDR1 and CDR2 from the germline V gene are MDHEN and SYDVKM. Repertoires were generated with immunoSEQ multiplex PCR, while TCRdb's copy carries only in-frame clones and drops some. The sample consists of approximately 30,000 clones, less than 85% of them appearing once. The sample consisted of CD45RA- memory CD4+ T cells from PBMCs. This sequence was found in a human donor with narcolepsy. The chain recombines TRBV28 with TRBJ1-5, with a possible D match to TRBD1 (5 bases). The CDR3 spells CASSATGRVNQPQHF. CDR3 in DNA: TGTGCCAGCAGTGCTACTGGCAGGGTCAATCAGCCCCAGCATTTT.